This T cell receptor (beta chain) was sequenced during a study of T cell responses to AZD1222 COVID-19 vaccine. Per germline, CDR1 MGHDK and CDR2 SYGVNS. V lost 6 bases to trimming and J lost 4 bases, with 7 bases between them. This CDR3 has 12 residues. TCRdb keeps only in-frame clones here, not all; method: immunoSEQ multiplex PCR. The profile shows fewer than 120,000 clones, around nine tenths of them singletons. Regarding the study as a whole: After the peak T cell response, and only then, were repertoires sampled. Spike-specific TCR breadth and depth were elevated following two AZD1222 doses.

This clone appeared a single time. Antigen specificity is unknown. The source of this sequence is an adult in good health. This material consisted of peripheral blood, taken on day 0 of AZD1222 vaccination. The chain uses TRBV25-1 and TRBJ2-1; tentative D call: TRBD2 (5 bases). CDR3 sequence: CASRDFYNEQFF. The CDR3 DNA reads TGTGCCAGCAGGGACTTTTACAATGAGCAGTTCTTC. Full variable domain (missing parts from reference TRBV25-1 and TRBJ2-1): EADIYQTPRYLVIGTGKKITLECSQTMGHDKMYWYQQDPGMELHLIHYSYGVNSTEKGDLSSESTVSRIRTEHFPLTLESARPSHTSQYLCASRDFYNEQFFGPGTRLTVL.